In this sample, the clone carrying this T cell receptor beta chain turned up a few times. Blood CD8+ and CD4+ T cells underwent high-throughput TCR beta sequencing. These data are taken from a study of CD8 T cells in Susac syndrome. Trimming cost V 3 bases and J 11 bases, with 19 bases left between them. CDR3 length: 13 residues. The V gene's germline CDR1 is SQVTM and CDR2 ANQGSEA. cDNA came from approximately 0.5 to 1 ug RNA primed by random hexamers. TCR beta CDR3 was amplified by immunoSEQ multiplex PCR. This amplification extended across 54 Vbeta and 13 Jbeta segments. From the immunoSEQ multiplex PCR reads, TCRdb called clonotypes with MiXCR, one entry per CDR3 protein. The top ten clones hold roughly 0.14% of a sample with about 140,000 distinct CDR3 sequences, approximately 95% of them seen once.

This TCR came from a human donor with Susac syndrome. The J gene is TRBJ1-1, the V gene TRBV29-1, with a possible D match to TRBD1 (6 bases). The sample was CD4+ T cells from PBMCs. The CDR3 reads CSVEGTQGMAAFF. The CDR3 nucleotides are TGCAGCGTTGAGGGGACACAGGGAATGGCCGCTTTCTTT. The variable domain in full, completed from reference TRBV29-1 and TRBJ1-1, reads SAVISQKPSRDICQRGTSLTIQCQVDSQVTMMFWYRQQPGQSLTLIATANQGSEATYESGFVIDKFPISRPNLTFSTLTVSNMSPEDSSIYLCSVEGTQGMAAFFGQGTRLTVV.